The 24 T cell receptor beta chains given below trace back to one sample, sequenced in a study of cytomegalovirus exposure and HLA in healthy donors. Researchers ran the PCR with 60 Vbeta and 13 Jbeta primers. Assay: immunoSEQ multiplex PCR; the TCRdb copy retains only in-frame clones and omits some. This sample has hundreds of thousands of clones; just under 85% occur once, and the top ten carry about 0.58%. Input material: PBMCs. The receptors derive from a woman between 35 and 50 years old in good health and CMV-seronegative.

The chain couples TRBV7-9 to TRBJ1-2; unclear D gene. There are 12 residues in the CDR3. In germline, CDR1 is SEHNR, CDR2 FQNEAQ (reference sequence). V gave up 2 bases and J gave up 4 bases, with 5 bases separating them. This CDR3 is CASSLMRYGYTF. The CDR3 DNA follows: TGTGCCAGCAGCTTAATGCGCTATGGCTACACCTTC. Drawing the rest from reference TRBV7-9 and TRBJ1-2, the complete variable domain is DTGVSQNPRHKITKRGQNVTFRCDPISEHNRLYWYRQTLGQGPEFLTYFQNEAQLEKSRLLSDRFSAERPKGSFSTLEIQRTEQGDSAMYLCASSLMRYGYTFGSGTRLTVV.

The chain carries TRBV15 and TRBJ2-3; the match to TRBD2 covers 9 bases. V lost 1 base and J lost 2; bases outside the gene matches: 4. The CDR3 covers 16 residues. Per the germline V gene, CDR1 is LNHNV and CDR2 is YYDKDF (reference sequence). The CDR3 here is CATSRVLAGLTDTQYF. The CDR3 DNA sequence: TGTGCCACCAGCAGAGTCCTAGCGGGACTCACAGATACGCAGTATTTT.

The chain combines TRBV30 with TRBJ1-2; D is undetermined. The CDR3 consists of 12 residues. Germline CDR1 and CDR2: GTSNPN and SVGIG (reference sequence). With 1 base removed from V and 6 bases from J, the gap between germline ends came to 9 bases. The CDR3 DNA is TGTGCCTGGAGTGATGCAGGCAATGGCTACACCTTC. Protein sequence: CAWSDAGNGYTF.

The J gene is TRBJ2-7, the V gene TRBV19; TRBD1 matches 9 bases. The CDR3 contains 16 residues. Unmatched junction bases numbered 10, after V lost 5 bases and J lost 2 bases. Germline V gene lookup returns CDR1 LNHDA and CDR2 SQIVND (reference sequence). CDR3 residues: CASSPRTGAITYEQYF. DNA for the CDR3: TGTGCCAGTAGTCCCCGGACAGGGGCAATAACCTACGAGCAGTACTTC.

The chain joins TRBV28 to TRBJ1-5; 7 positions match TRBD1. The CDR3 is made up of 17 amino acids. Germline-derived CDR1 and CDR2 are MDHEN and SYDVKM. The ends lost 3 bases at V and 0 bases at J; junction bases unmatched: 8. CDR3 coding DNA: TGTGCCAGCAGTTTCCTCTCGACAGGGTATAGCAATCAGCCCCAGCATTTT. Encoded protein: CASSFLSTGYSNQPQHF.

A few counts support this clone. This chain links TRBV5-8 with TRBJ1-1, with a tentative D call TRBD1 (5 bases). The CDR3 length is 15 residues. Trimming left V 0 bases short and J 1 base short, with 10 bases between. CDR1 and CDR2 from the germline V gene are SGHTS and YDEGEE. The CDR3 DNA follows: TGTGCCAGCAGCTTGGGAGGGGAGGAGAACACTGAAGCTTTCTTT. It yields the protein CASSLGGEENTEAFF.

This clone was detected only once. J is TRBJ1-1 and V is TRBV10-3; D uncertain. CDR3 length: 14 amino acids. The V end lost 2 bases, the J end lost 5 bases, and 12 bases lay between the germline ends. Looked up from germline, CDR1 is ENHRY and CDR2 is SYGVKD. The CDR3 nucleotides read TGTGCCATCAGTGAGGGGAGGATTGGTACTGAAGCTTTCTTT. Amino acids: CAISEGRIGTEAFF.

The genes are TRBV28 and TRBJ2-1, with D perhaps matching TRBD1 (5 bases). V shed 2 bases and J shed 4 bases, with 9 bases lying between them. The CDR3 extends over 14 amino acids. The germline gives CDR1 MDHEN, CDR2 SYDVKM. The chain's CDR3 is CASSLVGAYNEQFF. The CDR3 DNA reads TGTGCCAGCAGTTTAGTAGGGGCTTACAATGAGCAGTTCTTC. Looking up the rest from reference TRBV28 and TRBJ2-1 gives the full variable domain: DVKVTQSSRYLVKRTGEKVFLECVQDMDHENMFWYRQDPGLGLRLIYFSYDVKMKEKGDIPEGYSVSREKKERFSLILESASTNQTSMYLCASSLVGAYNEQFFGPGTRLTVL.

V usage is TRBV5-8 and J usage is TRBJ2-1; 13 bases are shared with TRBD2. The CDR3 loop spans 14 amino acids. Looked up from germline, CDR1 is SGHTS and CDR2 is YDEGEE. The junction had 2 bases not matched to a gene; V was cut back by 2 bases and J by 9 bases. The CDR3 here is CASSLLAGGGEQFF. CDR3 coding DNA: TGTGCCAGCAGCTTACTAGCGGGGGGGGGTGAGCAGTTCTTC.

V usage is TRBV9 and J usage is TRBJ2-2, with D perhaps TRBD1 (5 bases). CDR3 length equals 14 residues. Trimming shortened V by 6 bases and J by 3 bases, and 12 bases separated the two germline ends. Germline V gene lookup returns CDR1 SGDLS and CDR2 YYNGEE. CDR3 nucleotides: TGTGCCAGCACAGGTGAAGGGGACACCGGGGAGCTGTTTTTT. It yields the protein CASTGEGDTGELFF.

The chain uses TRBV18 and TRBJ1-2; TRBD1 aligns across 8 bases. Germline-derived CDR1 and CDR2 are KGHSH and LQKENI. The CDR3 loop spans 13 amino acids. With 6 bases clipped from V and 8 bases from J, the junction kept 8 bases outside the gene matches. In DNA, the CDR3 is TGTGCCAGCTCGTTCCCAGGGGGCGCGGGCTACACCTTC. It yields the protein CASSFPGGAGYTF. The complete variable domain, with remaining parts taken from reference TRBV18 and TRBJ1-2, reads NAGVMQNPRHLVRRRGQEARLRCSPMKGHSHVYWYRQLPEEGLKFMVYLQKENIIDESGMPKERFSAEFPKEGPSILRIQQVVRGDSAAYFCASSFPGGAGYTFGSGTRLTVV.

This clone was found once. The chain joins TRBV7-8 to TRBJ2-1; 8 positions agree with TRBD1. CDR3 length: 14 amino acids. V shed 5 bases, J shed 6 bases, and the junction held 6 bases outside the gene matches. The germline CDR1 and CDR2 sequences are SGHVS and FQNEAQ. In nucleotides, the CDR3 is TGTGCCAGCAGCGAGGACAGGGCGTCCAATGAGCAGTTCTTC. Protein product: CASSEDRASNEQFF.

This clone was seen only a few times. The gene calls are TRBV5-1 and TRBJ2-1; 8 nucleotides line up with TRBD1. The CDR3 has 16 amino acids. The V segment lost 0 bases and the J segment 2 bases; nucleotides outside the gene matches: 4. Germline CDR1 and CDR2: SGHRS and YFSETQ. The CDR3 region is CASSLDADRAYNEQFF. The CDR3, as DNA: TGCGCCAGCAGCTTGGACGCGGACAGGGCCTACAATGAGCAGTTCTTC.

The rearrangement uses TRBV7-8 and TRBJ1-2, with 7 bases identical to TRBD1. J gave up 4 bases and V 2 bases, and 4 bases lay outside the gene matches. CDR1 is SGHVS, CDR2 FQNEAQ, per germline. This CDR3 comprises 14 residues. The DNA for the CDR3 is TGTGCCAGCAGCTTACACCAGGGGGTCTATGGCTACACCTTC. Its protein is CASSLHQGVYGYTF.

The genes are TRBV10-3 and TRBJ2-6; D not certain. The CDR3 loop spans 15 amino acids. Trimming took off 3 bases at V and 3 bases at J, with 9 bases between the two ends. Germline values: CDR1 ENHRY, CDR2 SYGVKD. The CDR3 spells CAISDPQFGANVLTF. The CDR3, as DNA: TGTGCCATCAGTGATCCCCAATTTGGGGCCAACGTCCTGACTTTC.

The J gene is TRBJ1-1, the V gene TRBV28; D may be TRBD1 (6 bases). The CDR3 covers 13 residues. Germline loops: CDR1 MDHEN, CDR2 SYDVKM. The V and J ends lost 6 bases and 4 bases respectively, with 12 bases between them. CDR3 sequence: CASRQGLGTEAFF. In DNA form, the CDR3 reads TGTGCCAGCAGACAGGGTTTGGGCACTGAAGCTTTCTTT. The full variable domain, rest sourced from reference TRBV28 and TRBJ1-1, is DVKVTQSSRYLVKRTGEKVFLECVQDMDHENMFWYRQDPGLGLRLIYFSYDVKMKEKGDIPEGYSVSREKKERFSLILESASTNQTSMYLCASRQGLGTEAFFGQGTRLTVV.

V usage is TRBV25-1 and J usage is TRBJ1-1, with D hard to call. V was cut by 6 bases and J by 0 bases, with 5 bases left in between. The germline CDR1 and CDR2 sequences are MGHDK and SYGVNS. CDR3 length: 12 residues. The CDR3 loop is CASSTVNTEAFF. The CDR3 DNA is TGTGCCAGCAGCACAGTGAACACTGAAGCTTTCTTT.

This clone occurred once. The CDR3 reads CASSLALTFAGVEAFF. The CDR3 region has the DNA TGTGCCAGCAGCTTAGCGCTAACCTTCGCGGGCGTTGAAGCTTTCTTT. The gene calls are TRBV7-2 and TRBJ1-1; no clear D. The CDR3 runs 16 residues. Germline loops: CDR1 SGHTA, CDR2 FQGNSA. V gave up 0 bases and J gave up 7 bases, with 18 bases separating them.

This chain joins TRBV30 and TRBJ1-2; 8 bases match TRBD1. V was clipped by 5 bases and J by 7 bases; unmatched bases: 9. From germline, CDR1 is GTSNPN and CDR2 SVGIG (reference sequence). The CDR3 has 13 amino acids. This CDR3 is CAWGRTGTLGYTF. CDR3 DNA: TGTGCCTGGGGTAGGACAGGGACGCTTGGCTACACCTTC.

CDR3 nucleotide sequence: TGTGCCAGCAGCTTAAAGGGACTGATTTATGGCTACACCTTC. The encoded protein is CASSLKGLIYGYTF. This chain joins TRBV7-2 and TRBJ1-2, with TRBD1 as a possible D gene (5 bases). Trimming stripped 2 bases from V and 5 bases from J, with 12 bases between. CDR3 length equals 14 residues. Germline CDR1 is SGHTA and CDR2 is FQGNSA.

The gene calls are TRBV7-3 and TRBJ2-3; TRBD2 matches 10 bases. V lost 5 bases, J lost 2 bases, and 10 bases stayed unmatched. This CDR3 has 17 residues. Germline V gene sequence: CDR1 SGHTA, CDR2 FQGTGA. The CDR3 here is CASSKRTSGVFTDTQYF. The DNA for the CDR3 is TGTGCCAGCAGCAAACGGACTAGCGGAGTTTTCACAGATACGCAGTATTTT.

V and J are TRBV20-1 and TRBJ1-1; D remains ambiguous. Trimming left V 5 bases short and J 1 base short, with 2 bases between. The CDR3 has 10 residues. The germline V gene encodes CDR1 DFQATT and CDR2 SNEGSKA (reference sequence). The CDR3 sequence is CSARNTEAFF. In nucleotides, the CDR3 is TGCAGTGCTCGGAACACTGAAGCTTTCTTT.

Only a few counts were recorded for this clone. The V call is TRBV30, the J call TRBJ1-1, with no clear D. The CDR3 is 14 residues long. V was pared by 4 bases and J by 2 bases, with 14 bases between. Looked up from germline, CDR1 is GTSNPN and CDR2 is SVGIG (reference sequence). CDR3 bases: TGTGCCTGGAAAGACTCCCCAGCTAACACTGAAGCTTTCTTT. The encoded protein is CAWKDSPANTEAFF. Full variable domain (rest looked up from reference TRBV30 and TRBJ1-1): SQTIHQWPATLVQPVGSPLSLECTVEGTSNPNLYWYRQAAGRGLQLLFYSVGIGQISSEVPQNLSASRPQDRQFILSSKKLLLSDSGFYLCAWKDSPANTEAFFGQGTRLTVV.

This clone was observed a few times. The rearrangement uses TRBV27 and TRBJ1-4; the match to TRBD1 covers 9 bases. This CDR3 region has 16 residues. Trimming at V came to 5 bases and at J to 9 bases, leaving 13 bases not matched to a gene. Germline V gene lookup returns CDR1 MNHEY and CDR2 SMNVEV (reference sequence). CDR3 bases: TGTGCCAGCAGTCCAGGACAGGGGAGGGGACCCCAAAAACTGTTTTTT. Translation gives CASSPGQGRGPQKLFF.